This TCR beta chain was captured in a study of neoadjuvant anti-PD-1 for oral cavity cancer. As for the study in general: Patients without progression got a fourth dose around day 43.

A word on this clone: Antigen unknown.

Overall study findings and caveats: Non-responders to neoadjuvant nivolumab had significantly more clonal PBMC T cells than responders.

The table came from immunoSEQ multiplex PCR; TCRdb's copy has only in-frame clones and leaves some out. Of about 9,800 clones listed, approximately 59% are singletons. This CDR3 contains 17 residues. In germline, CDR1 is MGHRA, CDR2 YSYEKL. V shed 0 bases, J shed 3 bases, and the junction held 11 bases outside the gene matches. Time point described: after neoadjuvant nivolumab, at surgical resection. This sequence joins TRBV4-1 and TRBJ2-7, with 7 bases fitting TRBD2. The source is a person aged 40 to 85 with oral cavity squamous cell carcinoma. The input for sequencing was PBMCs, taken after nivolumab (anti-PD-1) treatment. DNA for the CDR3: TGCGCCAGCAGCCAAGATCCCGCGGGAGCCCTCCGCTACGAGCAGTACTTC. Its translation is CASSQDPAGALRYEQYF.